The clone carrying this TCR beta chain was detected once. The entry originates in a study of control samples from healthy donors and cancer patients. Some clones are missing from TCRdb's copy, which holds only in-frame ones; the method was immunoSEQ multiplex PCR. The table has 100,000 to 120,000 clones, around 87% seen once. The sequencing input was PBMCs. The TCR sequence derives from a woman aged 60-70 years with lung cancer.

CDR3: CASTAIPSGANVLTF. In DNA, the CDR3 is TGTGCCAGCACCGCAATTCCGTCTGGGGCCAACGTCCTGACTTTC. The chain has TRBV6-6 and TRBJ2-6; D uncertain. Trimming took 7 bases from V and 1 from J, leaving 11 bases between them. The CDR3 is 15 residues long. The germline V gene encodes CDR1 MNHNY and CDR2 SVGAGI (reference sequence).